One and the same sample provided the 20 T cell receptor beta chains below, sequenced in a study of T cell responses to AZD1222 COVID-19 vaccine. The protocol was immunoSEQ multiplex PCR, while the TCRdb copy is restricted to in-frame clones and leaves out a portion. The sample consists of around 110,000 clones, over 75% of them appearing once. Specimen: peripheral blood, collected on day 0 of MenACWY control vaccination. The receptors derive from an adult in good health.

The gene calls are TRBV10-1 and TRBJ2-6; D is uncertain. The CDR3 length is 18 residues. Germline assignment: CDR1 WNHNN and CDR2 SYGVQD (reference sequence). Trimming left V 0 bases short and J 5 bases short, with 17 bases between. CDR3 amino acids: CASSESVRHLPWANVLTF. The DNA of the CDR3 is TGCGCCAGCAGTGAGTCGGTCAGACATTTACCCTGGGCCAACGTCCTGACTTTC.

The rearrangement uses TRBV6-5 and TRBJ1-1, with D possibly TRBD1 on 6 matching bases. Trimming cost V 4 bases and J 4 bases, with 13 bases left between them. The germline V gene encodes CDR1 MNHEY and CDR2 SVGAGI. This CDR3 region has 14 residues. CDR3 nucleotide sequence: TGTGCCAGCAGTTTACAGGGAGTGGGCACTGAAGCTTTCTTT. Translating gives CASSLQGVGTEAFF.

V and J are TRBV19 and TRBJ1-1, with unresolved D. The germline gives CDR1 LNHDA, CDR2 SQIVND (reference sequence). Trimming cost V 3 bases and J 4 bases, with 21 bases left between them. The CDR3 contains 17 residues. The CDR3 sequence: CASSMTGQTRLSTEAFF. The CDR3 bases are TGTGCCAGTAGTATGACCGGGCAAACCAGACTCAGCACTGAAGCTTTCTTT.

The CDR3 DNA sequence: TGTGCCACTACACAGGGAGGCACCGGGGAGCTGTTTTTT. As protein: CATTQGGTGELFF. The V gene is TRBV24-1, the J gene TRBJ2-2; D may be TRBD1 or TRBD2 (6 bases each). Trimming cost V 10 bases and J 4 bases, with 12 bases left between them. Germline CDR1 reads KGHDR; CDR2 reads SFDVKD. The CDR3 runs 13 residues.

This clone has just a few counts. V usage is TRBV7-2 and J usage is TRBJ1-2; D is possibly TRBD1 (5 bases). Trimming removed 1 base from V and 6 bases from J, with 9 bases in between. The germline CDR1 and CDR2 sequences are SGHTA and FQGNSA. The CDR3 runs to 13 residues. In DNA form, the CDR3 reads TGTGCCAGCAGCTTAGTAGCAGGGAATGGCTACACCTTC. It specifies CASSLVAGNGYTF.

The chain joins TRBV4-3 to TRBJ1-6; a possible D gene is TRBD1 (5 bases). CDR3 length: 14 amino acids. Germline lookup yields CDR1 LGHNA and CDR2 YSLEER. Trimming removed 3 bases at V and 10 bases at J, with 13 bases between. Here the CDR3 DNA reads TGCGCCAGCAGCCAGACAGAAGAATCATCACCCCTCCACTTT. This translates into CASSQTEESSPLHF.

A few counts support this clone. V usage is TRBV9 and J usage is TRBJ2-3; D perhaps matches TRBD2 (5 bases). Germline V lookup: CDR1 SGDLS, CDR2 YYNGEE. Trimming stripped 0 bases from V and 4 bases from J, with 9 bases between. The CDR3 runs to 14 residues. The CDR3 here is CASSVGVDSDTQYF. The CDR3 DNA is TGTGCCAGCAGCGTAGGGGTGGACTCAGATACGCAGTATTTT.

The rearrangement links TRBV28 to TRBJ1-5, with 10 bases matching TRBD1. Trimming at V came to 3 bases and at J to 6 bases, leaving 8 bases not matched to a gene. The CDR3 spans 16 residues. Germline-derived CDR1 and CDR2 are MDHEN and SYDVKM. The CDR3 DNA sequence: TGTGCCAGCAGTTTCGGGGACAGGGGAAGGGGTCAGCCCCAGCATTTT. This encodes CASSFGDRGRGQPQHF.

The chain joins TRBV11-3 to TRBJ2-5, with TRBD1 matching 8 bases. Losses at the gene ends were 4 bases for V and 5 bases for J; bases not matched to a gene: 12. The CDR3 has 16 amino acids. Germline V gene sequence: CDR1 SGHNT, CDR2 YENEEA. CDR3 residues: CASSSRTGWQGETQYF. Written as DNA, the CDR3 is TGTGCCAGCAGCTCCCGGACAGGGTGGCAGGGCGAGACCCAGTACTTC.

This clone was recorded only once. The chain combines TRBV12-5 with TRBJ2-1; the D is unclear. The CDR3 is 12 residues long. V was trimmed by 3 bases and J by 12 bases, leaving 12 bases between them. The germline V gene encodes CDR1 LGHNT and CDR2 FRNRAP. The CDR3 region is CASGFGGLGQFF. CDR3 bases: TGTGCTAGTGGTTTCGGCGGTTTGGGGCAGTTCTTC.

This rearrangement joins TRBV6-5 to TRBJ1-4; D gene ambiguous. The ends were cut back, 5 bases at V and 0 bases at J, with 7 bases in the middle. This CDR3 has 14 amino acids. The germline CDR1 and CDR2 sequences are MNHEY and SVGAGI. CDR3 amino acids: CASSRTATNEKLFF. CDR3 coding DNA: TGTGCCAGCAGTCGGACGGCAACTAATGAAAAACTGTTTTTT.

J is TRBJ1-4 and V is TRBV5-4; D is ambiguous. Per germline, CDR1 SGHNT and CDR2 YYREEE (reference sequence). This CDR3 is built from 14 residues. The V end was cut by 0 bases, the J end by 6 bases, with 9 bases between. CDR3 sequence: CASSLGGRDEKLFF. As DNA, the CDR3 is TGTGCCAGCAGCTTGGGGGGAAGAGATGAAAAACTGTTTTTT.

The CDR3 bases are TGTGCCAGCAGCTCAGCCCCCGCAGGGGTTGGTTCACCCCTCCACTTT. Residues: CASSSAPAGVGSPLHF. This sequence joins TRBV7-2 and TRBJ1-6; D is possibly TRBD1 (6 bases). The germline V gene has CDR1 SGHTA and CDR2 FQGNSA. The germline V and J ends were trimmed by 4 bases and 9 bases, with 19 bases remaining between them. The CDR3 has 16 amino acids.

The V and J genes are TRBV6-2 or TRBV6-3 and TRBJ1-1; no definite D call. Trimming stripped 6 bases from V and 0 bases from J, with 11 bases between. The CDR3 covers 14 residues. Germline V CDR1 and CDR2: MNHEY, SVGEGT. CDR3 residues: CASSQGRLNTEAFF. The CDR3 region has the DNA TGTGCCAGCAGCCAAGGGCGGTTGAACACTGAAGCTTTCTTT.

The CDR3 sequence: CASGRTPIYEQYF. The CDR3 DNA reads as TGTGCCAGCGGAAGGACCCCCATCTACGAGCAGTACTTC. This chain connects TRBV28 to TRBJ2-7; the D is unclear. Between the trimmed V and J ends, which lost 8 bases and 3 bases, there was a span of 14 bases. Germline-derived CDR1 and CDR2 are MDHEN and SYDVKM. The CDR3 spans 13 residues.

The chain combines TRBV30 with TRBJ2-7; D possibly corresponds to TRBD2 (6 bases). The V gene lost 4 bases and the J gene lost 4 bases, with 17 bases spanning the gap. The CDR3 runs 14 residues. Per germline, CDR1 GTSNPN and CDR2 SVGIG (reference sequence). CDR3 amino acids: CAWTTGTLNYEQYF. DNA of the CDR3: TGTGCCTGGACCACCGGGACTCTAAATTACGAGCAGTACTTC.

The chain is built from TRBV7-2 and TRBJ2-5, with TRBD2 matching over 10 bases. The CDR3 sequence is 18 residues long. With V trimmed by 3 bases and J by 1 base, 11 bases remained unmatched. In germline, CDR1 is SGHTA, CDR2 FQGNSA. CDR3 sequence (DNA): TGTGCCAGCAGCTTTTATCCGTCTTGGACTAGCGGCCAAGAGACCCAGTACTTC. Translation: CASSFYPSWTSGQETQYF.

The chain employs TRBV7-2 and TRBJ1-5; D gene uncertain. The CDR3 runs 12 residues. Trimming removed 5 bases from V and 12 bases from J, with 14 bases in between. Per germline, CDR1 SGHTA and CDR2 FQGNSA. The CDR3 reads CASSPFEGNQHF. The CDR3 region has the DNA TGTGCCAGCAGCCCCTTCGAGGGTAACCAGCATTTT.

This sequence joins TRBV20-1 and TRBJ2-1, with D unresolved. CDR1 and CDR2 (germline): DFQATT, SNEGSKA (reference sequence). Trimming shortened V by 5 bases and J by 0 bases, and 2 bases separated the two germline ends. The CDR3 is made up of 11 amino acids. The CDR3 DNA follows: TGCAGTGCTTTCTCCTACAATGAGCAGTTCTTC. Translation: CSAFSYNEQFF.

The CDR3 nucleotides read TGTGCCAGCAGCCAAGTCGGGACTAGCTACGAGCAGTACTTC. Protein: CASSQVGTSYEQYF. This chain joins TRBV3-1 (or the pseudogene TRBV3-2) and TRBJ2-7, with 8 bases that match TRBD2. The germline V gene has CDR1 LGHDT and CDR2 YNNKEL (reference sequence). Trimming at V came to 1 base and at J to 3 bases, leaving 2 bases not matched to a gene. The CDR3 is 14 residues long.